Following are 26 T cell receptor beta chains from one sample sequenced in a study of spatial heterogeneity in lung cancer. Time point here: sample taken at primary tumor resection. Sequencing of whole RNA from tumor, nontumor lung or frozen PBMC involved no sorting. Each CDR3 protein is one row after TCRdb ran MiXCR on the 5' RACE reads. The sample holds around 25,000 distinct CDR3 sequences, 10% to 15% seen once. The material sequenced was PBMCs, taken at surgery. These receptor sequences come from a female donor with early-stage non-small cell lung cancer.

This clonotype was detected ten times or more. V gene TRBV28 combines with J gene TRBJ2-7, with a weak D call TRBD1 (6 bases). This CDR3 has 13 residues. Per the germline V gene, CDR1 is MDHEN and CDR2 is SYDVKM. Trimming pared 10 bases from V and 3 bases from J, leaving 16 bases between. The CDR3 reads CATQYRVFYEQYF. In DNA form, the CDR3 reads TGTGCCACCCAATACAGGGTTTTCTACGAGCAGTACTTC.

This clonotype was counted at least ten times. This CDR3 reads CASSPRGGNEQFF. CDR3 nucleotides: TGTGCCAGCTCACCCCGCGGGGGCAATGAGCAGTTCTTC. This rearrangement joins TRBV18 to TRBJ2-1; 7 bases fit TRBD2. Germline lookup yields CDR1 KGHSH and CDR2 LQKENI. V lost 3 bases to trimming and J lost 6 bases; unmatched junction nucleotides: 2. CDR3 size: 13 residues.

This clonotype was recorded at least ten times. This sequence joins TRBV29-1 and TRBJ2-2, with TRBD2 matching 14 bases. Unmatched junction bases numbered 4, after V lost 6 bases and J lost 7 bases. CDR1 and CDR2 (germline): SQVTM, ANQGSEA. The CDR3 contains 14 residues. The CDR3 DNA reads as TGCAGCGTCGGGACTAGCGGGGGTGGCGGGGAGCTGTTTTTT. Amino acids: CSVGTSGGGGELFF.

This clonotype was detected ten times or more. The chain is built from TRBV10-3 and TRBJ2-2, with D unresolved. The germline gives CDR1 ENHRY, CDR2 SYGVKD. Trimming stripped 7 bases from V and 7 bases from J, with 10 bases between. The CDR3 contains 12 residues. CDR3 in DNA: TGTGCCATCACTCCCGTCGTCGGGGAGCTGTTTTTT. It translates to CAITPVVGELFF.

This clonotype was detected ten times or more. The J gene is TRBJ2-1, the V gene TRBV2; 11 nucleotides line up with TRBD2. CDR3 size: 17 residues. Germline V gene sequence: CDR1 SNHLY, CDR2 FYNNEI. Trimming removed 3 bases from V and 1 base from J; junction bases left unmatched: 5. CDR3 amino acids: CASSEFRLAGSYNEQFF. The CDR3 DNA is TGTGCCAGCAGTGAGTTTCGACTAGCGGGGTCCTACAATGAGCAGTTCTTC.

Note on this clonotype: A much larger clone lies a single base off, so this may be a read error. V usage is TRBV7-2 and J usage is TRBJ2-5, with 7 nucleotides matching TRBD2. The CDR3 runs 14 residues. The ends lost 2 bases at V and 4 bases at J; junction bases unmatched: 4. The germline CDR1 and CDR2 sequences are SGHTA and FQGNSA. CDR3 loop: CASSLQLAVETQYF. As DNA, the CDR3 is TGTGCCAGCAGCTTACAGCTAGCGGTAGAGACCCAGTACTTC.

This clonotype was seen many times. The chain recombines TRBV23-1 with TRBJ2-7; D possibly corresponds to TRBD1 (5 bases). TRBV23-1 counts as an open reading frame of uncertain function. Trimming pared 6 bases from V and 0 bases from J, leaving 18 bases between. CDR3 size: 16 residues. This chain's CDR3 is CASSLTPRAISYEQYF. In DNA form, the CDR3 reads TGCGCCAGCAGCCTAACCCCCAGGGCTATCTCCTACGAGCAGTACTTC.

This clonotype was counted ten times or more. This chain uses TRBV27 with TRBJ2-1; D uncertain. This CDR3 comprises 12 residues. Trimming cost V 3 bases and J 7 bases, with 7 bases left between them. Germline V gene sequence: CDR1 MNHEY, CDR2 SMNVEV (reference sequence). The CDR3 reads CASSFVGNEQFF. In DNA form, the CDR3 reads TGTGCCAGCAGTTTCGTTGGGAATGAGCAGTTCTTC.

The CDR3 is CASKDLAGGNEQFF. The CDR3 nucleotides read TGTGCCAGCAAAGACCTAGCGGGAGGCAATGAGCAGTTCTTC. The chain carries TRBV28 and TRBJ2-1, with 11 bases that match TRBD2. The V and J ends lost 7 bases and 6 bases, in that order; junction bases with no gene match: 5. CDR1 MDHEN and CDR2 SYDVKM come from the germline V gene. CDR3 size: 14 residues. The full variable domain, with the rest looked up from reference TRBV28 and TRBJ2-1, is DVKVTQSSRYLVKRTGEKVFLECVQDMDHENMFWYRQDPGLGLRLIYFSYDVKMKEKGDIPEGYSVSREKKERFSLILESASTNQTSMYLCASKDLAGGNEQFFGPGTRLTVL.

On this clonotype itself: A read error is possible here, since a much larger clone lies one base away. The chain combines TRBV29-1 with TRBJ2-5; 7 nucleotides agree with TRBD1. Germline CDR1 SQVTM, CDR2 ANQGSEA. CDR3 size: 14 residues. The CDR3 DNA follows: TGCAGCGTTGAAAACAAACAGGGGTCTGGGACCAAGTACTTC. It translates to CSVENKQGSGTKYF.

This clonotype appeared many times. The chain recombines TRBV9 with TRBJ2-2; no definite D call. V was shortened by 0 bases and J by 6 bases, with 6 bases between the two germline ends. The CDR3 has 13 residues. In germline, CDR1 is SGDLS, CDR2 YYNGEE. The CDR3 is CASSVASAGELFF. The CDR3 DNA is TGTGCCAGCAGCGTAGCAAGTGCCGGGGAGCTGTTTTTT.

This clonotype has a count of ten or more. The J gene is TRBJ1-5, the V gene TRBV2, with D perhaps matching TRBD1 (5 bases). Trimming took 2 bases from V and 1 from J, leaving 21 bases between them. The CDR3 sequence is 19 residues long. Looked up from germline, CDR1 is SNHLY and CDR2 is FYNNEI. DNA for the CDR3: TGTGCCAGCAGTGAACCCTCGAGCTCGGGGGGGGTAAGCAATCAGCCCCAGCATTTT. Amino acid sequence: CASSEPSSSGGVSNQPQHF.

This clonotype was seen ten or more times. CDR3 nucleotides: TGCAGTGCTAGGGGTACAAGCACAGATACGCAGTATTTT. This translates into CSARGTSTDTQYF. This sequence joins TRBV20-1 and TRBJ2-3; D gene ambiguous. This CDR3 has 13 amino acids. The germline CDR1 and CDR2 sequences are DFQATT and SNEGSKA (reference sequence). Trimming left V 3 bases short and J 0 bases short, with 7 bases between.

This clonotype was counted ten times or more. This rearrangement joins TRBV12-3 or TRBV12-4 to TRBJ1-1; perhaps TRBD1 as D (5 bases). V was cut by 5 bases and J by 4 bases, with 14 bases left in between. This CDR3 region has 14 residues. The CDR3 coding sequence is TGTGCCAGCAGTGCCCGAAGCAGGGCCACTGAAGCTTTCTTT. The encoded protein is CASSARSRATEAFF.

This clonotype has ten or more counts. The rearrangement links TRBV11-2 to TRBJ2-3, with D tentatively TRBD1 (5 bases). Trimming shortened V by 5 bases and J by 2 bases, and 14 bases separated the two germline ends. The CDR3 has 15 residues. Germline values: CDR1 SGHAT, CDR2 FQNNGV. CDR3 in DNA: TGTGCCAGCAGCCCGACAGACCCGATCACAGATACGCAGTATTTT. Its translation: CASSPTDPITDTQYF.

The rearrangement links TRBV11-2 to TRBJ2-1; TRBD1 matches at 10 bases. Per germline, CDR1 SGHAT and CDR2 FQNNGV. V dropped 2 bases and J dropped 1; count of bases not matched to a gene: 8. The CDR3 sequence is 18 residues long. The CDR3 loop reads CASSLFDRGRLSYNEQFF. CDR3 DNA sequence: TGTGCCAGCAGCTTATTTGACAGGGGGCGGCTGTCCTACAATGAGCAGTTCTTC. The variable domain in full, completed from reference TRBV11-2 and TRBJ2-1, reads EAGVAQSPRYKIIEKRQSVAFWCNPISGHATLYWYQQILGQGPKLLIQFQNNGVVDDSQLPKDRFSAERLKGVDSTLKIQPAKLEDSAVYLCASSLFDRGRLSYNEQFFGPGTRLTVL.

This clonotype came up many times. This chain links TRBV4-2 with TRBJ2-5; TRBD2 agrees at 8 bases. Germline loops: CDR1 LGHNA, CDR2 YNFKEQ. V shed 2 bases and J 3 bases; nucleotides not matched to a gene: 8. The CDR3 runs to 16 residues. CDR3 nucleotide sequence: TGTGCCAGCAGCCAAAACTCGCCGGGAGGGGAAGAGACCCAGTACTTC. Protein: CASSQNSPGGEETQYF.

A note on this clonotype: One base away lies a much larger clone, so this may be a sequencing read error. The chain is built from TRBV19 and TRBJ1-4; 7 bases fit TRBD1. In germline, CDR1 is LNHDA, CDR2 SQIVND (reference sequence). This CDR3 spans 16 amino acids. The J segment lost 9 bases and the V segment lost 6 bases, leaving 16 bases of the junction unmatched. The CDR3, as DNA: TGTGCCAGTAGCCACACCTGGGACAGACGGAATAAAAAACTGTTTTTT. Protein product: CASSHTWDRRNKKLFF. The full variable domain, completed using reference TRBV19 and TRBJ1-4, is DGGITQSPKYLFRKEGQNVTLSCEQNLNHDAMYWYRQDPGQGLRLIYYSQIVNDFQKGDIAEGYSVSREKKESFPLTVTSAQKNPTAFYLCASSHTWDRRNKKLFFGSGTQLSVL.

CDR3 region: CAWGDLDTDTQYF. CDR3 DNA: TGTGCCTGGGGAGATCTAGACACAGATACGCAGTATTTT. V is TRBV30 and J is TRBJ2-3; D uncertain. CDR3 length: 13 residues. Between the trimmed V and J ends, which lost 5 bases and 2 bases, there was a span of 11 bases. Germline loops: CDR1 GTSNPN, CDR2 SVGIG (reference sequence).

This clonotype has a count of ten or more. The V and J genes are TRBV6-2 or TRBV6-3 and TRBJ2-3; D gene ambiguous. The CDR3 sequence is 12 residues long. Germline-derived CDR1 and CDR2 are MNHEY and SVGEGT. The V end lost 6 bases, the J end lost 8 bases, and 12 bases lay between the germline ends. The CDR3 loop is CASSRALGTQYF. The CDR3 DNA sequence: TGTGCCAGCAGCCGAGCTTTGGGTACGCAGTATTTT.

This clonotype was found many times. The chain joins TRBV3-1 to TRBJ1-3; no clear D gene. Germline lookup yields CDR1 LGHDT and CDR2 YNNKEL (reference sequence). The CDR3 covers 13 residues. Trimming took off 3 bases at V and 7 bases at J, with 10 bases between the two ends. CDR3 coding DNA: TGTGCCAGCAGCCAGTACCCACAGAACACCATATATTTT. Translated, it gives CASSQYPQNTIYF.

This clonotype was seen many times. The rearrangement joins TRBV7-8 to TRBJ2-3; 7 bases are a match to TRBD2. CDR3 length equals 14 residues. Germline lookup yields CDR1 SGHVS and CDR2 FQNEAQ. V shed 4 bases and J 5 bases; nucleotides not matched to a gene: 6. The CDR3 here is CASSSVGGEDTQYF. The CDR3 coding sequence is TGTGCCAGCAGCTCCGTTGGGGGGGAAGATACGCAGTATTTT.

Ten or more counts support this clonotype. J is TRBJ1-1 and V is TRBV30; no clear D. The CDR3 consists of 13 residues. Germline CDR1 and CDR2: GTSNPN and SVGIG (reference sequence). V lost 3 bases to trimming and J lost 2 bases, with 10 bases between them. This CDR3 is CAWSPVGNTEAFF. CDR3 sequence (DNA): TGTGCCTGGAGCCCCGTAGGAAACACTGAAGCTTTCTTT.

This clonotype was recorded many times. The chain is built from TRBV5-1 and TRBJ2-7; no clear D. CDR3 length: 13 residues. Trimming pared 4 bases from V and 3 bases from J, leaving 11 bases between. In germline, CDR1 is SGHRS, CDR2 YFSETQ. The CDR3 DNA reads TGCGCCAGCAGCGGACGGCCCGGCTACGAGCAGTACTTC. This codes for CASSGRPGYEQYF.

This clonotype was recorded many times. The chain links TRBV28 to TRBJ2-5; D ambiguous. This CDR3 is 13 amino acids long. Trimming took off 5 bases at V and 5 bases at J, with 12 bases between the two ends. The germline gives CDR1 MDHEN, CDR2 SYDVKM. The CDR3 region has the DNA TGTGCCAGCAGTAGAAGGGAAGTGGAGACCCAGTACTTC. Translating it yields CASSRREVETQYF.

This clonotype occurred many times. This chain joins TRBV11-3 and TRBJ2-2, with 10 bases matching TRBD2. Losses at the gene ends were 6 bases for V and 0 bases for J; bases not matched to a gene: 4. The CDR3 is 16 residues long. The germline V gene has CDR1 SGHNT and CDR2 YENEEA. CDR3 nucleotides: TGTGCCAGCAGTAATAGCGGGGGGCCGAACACCGGGGAGCTGTTTTTT. This encodes CASSNSGGPNTGELFF.